This TCR beta chain was sequenced for a study of shared clonotypes between healthy human individuals. Donors included only healthy HIV-negative adults lacking recent acute infections or vaccinations. Assay used: immunoSEQ multiplex PCR; TCRdb lists only in-frame clones, some missing. The table lists 400,000 to 600,000 clones, approximately 95% of them singletons. J lost 1 base, V lost 7 bases, and 12 bases had no gene match. The CDR3 has 17 amino acids. Germline loops: CDR1 LNHDA, CDR2 SQIVND (reference sequence). The chain couples TRBV19 to TRBJ1-1; 10 nucleotides line up with TRBD1. This receptor was obtained from a woman in her thirties in good health. Specimen: naive CD4+ T cells sorted from blood. Documented subset: CD45RA+ positively selected. CDR3 residues: CASTMGQGTFWNTEAFF. The DNA for the CDR3 is TGTGCCAGTACAATGGGACAGGGGACCTTCTGGAACACTGAAGCTTTCTTT.